The present entry profiles one TCR beta chain with its context. This CDR3 is also generated by other DNA sequences in the sample. The data were obtained in a study of cytomegalovirus exposure and HLA in healthy donors. PCR involved 60 Vbeta and 13 Jbeta primers. Data came from immunoSEQ multiplex PCR; TCRdb stores just in-frame clones and leaves some out. The sample totals approximately 150,000 clones. The clonotype originates from a male donor in good health and CMV-seronegative. Sequenced material: PBMCs.

The CDR3 region is CASSLDRRNTEAFF. The CDR3 DNA reads as TGTGCCAGCAGTCTGGACAGGAGGAACACTGAAGCTTTCTTT. V is TRBV28 and J is TRBJ1-1; 7 bases fit TRBD1. The CDR3 has 14 residues. V lost 5 bases and J lost 1; bases outside the gene matches: 4. Germline V CDR1 and CDR2: MDHEN, SYDVKM.